This is a list of T cell receptor beta chains from one sample in a study of beta chain features in type 1 diabetes. TCRdb's copy holds only in-frame clones and misses some; the assay was immunoSEQ multiplex PCR. Of about 470,000 clones in the sample, roughly 31% are singletons; the top ten hold around 0.065%. The sequenced material came from naive CD4+ T cells from blood. All receptors derive from a man between 18 and 29 years old in good health. The CDR3 runs from the conserved cysteine through the conserved F or W. A D gene is named only where the DNA matches it firmly. Where a row states a size, it is once, few, many or the class of an expanded clone; other rows omit it.

D: .; V: TRBV29-1; J: TRBJ2-3; size: few; CDR3: CSVAGNTDTQYF; DNA: TGCAGCGTTGCGGGTAACACAGATACGCAGTATTTT
D: .; V: TRBV29-1; J: TRBJ1-3; size: .; CDR3: CSHLGRSGNTIYF; DNA: TGCAGCCACTTAGGGAGATCCGGGAACACCATATATTTT
D: TRBD2; V: TRBV28; J: TRBJ2-1; size: .; CDR3: CASSLPTSFHNEQFF; DNA: TGTGCCAGCAGTTTACCGACTAGCTTCCACAATGAGCAGTTCTTC
D: .; V: TRBV9; J: TRBJ1-5; size: few; CDR3: CASSVGQGLSNQPQHF; DNA: TGTGCCAGCAGCGTAGGGCAGGGGCTGAGCAATCAGCCCCAGCATTTT
D: TRBD1; V: TRBV28; J: TRBJ1-4; size: few; CDR3: CASRPGTGSNEKLFF; DNA: TGTGCCAGCAGACCCGGGACAGGGAGTAATGAAAAACTGTTTTTT
D: TRBD2; V: TRBV5-1; J: TRBJ2-7; size: .; CDR3: CASRVTSGSFYEQYF; DNA: TGCGCCAGCAGAGTGACTAGCGGGAGTTTTTACGAGCAGTACTTC
D: .; V: TRBV29-1; J: TRBJ1-2; size: .; CDR3: CSVGQGNYGYTF; DNA: TGCAGCGTTGGCCAGGGGAACTATGGCTACACCTTC
D: .; V: TRBV7-9; J: TRBJ2-5; size: .; CDR3: CASSPEGQQGAEPKETQYF; DNA: TGTGCCAGCAGCCCCGAGGGCCAGCAAGGGGCTGAACCGAAAGAGACCCAGTACTTC
D: TRBD2; V: TRBV9; J: TRBJ2-1; size: few; CDR3: CASSVAPAGGLSSYNEQFF; DNA: TGTGCCAGCAGCGTAGCCCCAGCGGGAGGCCTTAGCTCCTACAATGAGCAGTTCTTC
D: .; V: TRBV19; J: TRBJ2-1; size: .; CDR3: CASKGGPYNEQFF; DNA: TGTGCCAGTAAGGGGGGCCCTTACAATGAGCAGTTCTTC
D: .; V: TRBV5-4; J: TRBJ2-1; size: few; CDR3: CASSLDGLARLSYNEQFF; DNA: TGTGCCAGCAGCTTGGACGGTTTAGCGAGGCTCTCCTACAATGAGCAGTTCTTC
D: TRBD1; V: TRBV18; J: TRBJ2-5; size: few; CDR3: CASSPRTGGEETQYF; DNA: TGTGCCAGCTCACCCCGGACAGGGGGCGAAGAGACCCAGTACTTC
D: TRBD1; V: TRBV7-3; J: TRBJ2-5; size: .; CDR3: CASSRGQGETQYF; DNA: TGTGCCAGCAGCCGAGGACAGGGAGAGACCCAGTACTTC